This is a list of T cell receptor beta chains from one sample in a study of blood T cell repertoires in COVID-19. TCRdb's copy holds only in-frame clones and misses some; the assay was immunoSEQ multiplex PCR. Among 200,000 to 250,000 clones listed, 82% were seen once. The sample comprised peripheral blood. All receptors come from a woman aged 80 or over with COVID-19, enrolled during active disease. CDR3s include the opening cysteine and the closing phenylalanine or tryptophan. The D gene is left open where the match is weak. Expanded clones get a size class; other rows say once, few or many, or leave the size out.

clone_size | d_call | j_call | v_call | cdr3_aa | cdr3_nt
NA | TRBD1 | TRBJ2-2 | TRBV7-7 | CASGDRGHTGELFF | TGTGCTAGCGGGGACAGGGGGCATACCGGGGAGCTGTTTTTT
NA | NA | TRBJ2-7 | TRBV27 | CASPSYRESTAEQYF | TGTGCCAGCCCGTCTTACAGGGAATCTACCGCCGAGCAGTACTTC
NA | NA | TRBJ1-3 | TRBV30 | CARSADSGNTIYF | TGTGCCCGATCCGCCGACAGTGGAAACACCATATATTTT
once | NA | TRBJ2-2 | TRBV9 | CASSGRLATGELFF | TGTGCCAGCAGCGGACGACTCGCGACCGGGGAGCTGTTTTTT
NA | NA | TRBJ2-5 | TRBV5-1 | CASSLRLGGQETQYF | TGCGCCAGCAGCTTGAGACTCGGGGGTCAAGAGACCCAGTACTTC
NA | TRBD1 | TRBJ1-4 | TRBV7-9 | CASSSWDRGGIAANEKLFF | TGTGCCAGCAGCTCGTGGGACAGGGGGGGAATAGCGGCTAATGAAAAACTGTTTTTT
NA | TRBD1 | TRBJ2-1 | TRBV10-3 | CAISRQGVGNEQFF | TGTGCCATCAGTCGACAGGGGGTAGGCAATGAGCAGTTCTTC
NA | TRBD1 | TRBJ1-1 | TRBV7-2 | CASSSTGDAFF | TGTGCCAGCAGCTCGACAGGGGACGCTTTCTTT
once | TRBD1 | TRBJ1-1 | TRBV29-1 | CSTDRGLGDTEAFF | TGCAGCACCGACAGGGGGCTAGGGGACACTGAAGCTTTCTTT
NA | TRBD2 | TRBJ2-5 | TRBV19 | CASSMTGGETQYF | TGTGCCAGTAGTATGACGGGGGGAGAGACCCAGTACTTC
NA | TRBD1 | TRBJ1-1 | TRBV6-2/TRBV6-3 | CASSSPGQGDPEAFF | TGTGCCAGCAGTTCGCCGGGACAGGGTGACCCTGAAGCTTTCTTT
NA | TRBD2 | TRBJ2-3 | TRBV18 | CASSPTSGVSTDTQYF | TGTGCCAGCTCACCAACTAGCGGGGTTAGCACAGATACGCAGTATTTT
NA | TRBD1 | TRBJ2-1 | TRBV6-5 | CASTEPGTGNNEQFF | TGTGCCAGCACCGAGCCCGGGACAGGGAACAATGAGCAGTTCTTC
once | TRBD2 | TRBJ2-1 | TRBV10-2 | CASSVGREGSGEQFF | TGCGCCAGCAGTGTTGGGCGGGAGGGGTCAGGAGAGCAGTTCTTC
NA | NA | TRBJ2-3 | TRBV12-2 | CASRSRTSGKCTDTQYF | TGTGCAAGTCGTTCCAGGACTAGCGGGAAGTGCACAGATACGCAGTATTTT
NA | TRBD2 | TRBJ2-1 | TRBV6-2/TRBV6-3 | CASSSGTSGVSEQFF | TGTGCCAGCAGTAGCGGGACTAGCGGGGTTAGTGAGCAGTTCTTC
NA | TRBD1 | TRBJ1-5 | TRBV30 | CAWSYRDRDNQPQHF | TGTGCCTGGAGTTACCGGGACAGGGATAATCAGCCCCAGCATTTT
NA | TRBD1 | TRBJ1-2 | TRBV29-1 | CSVVGTGGVHGYTF | TGCAGCGTTGTTGGGACAGGGGGCGTACATGGCTACACCTTC
NA | NA | TRBJ2-5 | TRBV7-2 | CASSSRGSETQYF | TGTGCCAGCAGCTCGAGAGGGTCGGAGACCCAGTACTTC
NA | TRBD1 | TRBJ1-4 | TRBV4-1 | CASSHPDRGKNEKLFF | TGCGCCAGCAGCCACCCAGACAGGGGGAAGAATGAAAAACTGTTTTTT
NA | NA | TRBJ1-4 | TRBV7-9 | CASSFVYGAVNEKLFF | TGTGCCAGCAGCTTTGTGTATGGTGCAGTTAATGAAAAACTGTTTTTT
NA | NA | TRBJ1-5 | TRBV7-9 | CASSYGNPGYNQPQHF | TGTGCCAGCAGCTATGGAAATCCGGGGTACAATCAGCCCCAGCATTTT
NA | TRBD2 | TRBJ2-7 | TRBV7-2 | CASSPGLASEEQYF | TGTGCCAGCAGCCCGGGACTAGCCTCGGAGGAGCAGTACTTC
NA | NA | TRBJ1-4 | TRBV5-1 | CASTTTTRAGAEKLFF | TGCGCCAGCACTACTACTACGAGGGCAGGAGCCGAAAAACTGTTTTTT
NA | NA | TRBJ2-3 | TRBV6-2/TRBV6-3 | CASSRGLRGTDTQYF | TGTGCCAGCAGTAGAGGACTACGGGGAACAGATACGCAGTATTTT
NA | TRBD2 | TRBJ2-3 | TRBV27 | CASSRPGLAVTDTQYF | TGTGCCAGCAGTCGCCCGGGACTAGCGGTAACAGATACGCAGTATTTT
NA | TRBD1 | TRBJ1-5 | TRBV19 | CASKGQIHQPQHF | TGTGCCAGTAAGGGACAGATACATCAGCCCCAGCATTTT
NA | NA | TRBJ2-1 | TRBV7-9 | CASSRGTLSVDNEQFF | TGTGCCAGCAGCCGAGGTACCCTTTCGGTGGACAATGAGCAGTTCTTC
NA | NA | TRBJ1-1 | TRBV9 | CASSVGTGEAFF | TGTGCCAGCAGCGTAGGAACGGGAGAAGCTTTCTTT
few | TRBD1 | TRBJ2-2 | TRBV19 | CASSTQQGAYTGELFF | TGTGCCAGTAGCACCCAACAGGGGGCTTACACCGGGGAGCTGTTTTTT
few | NA | TRBJ1-2 | TRBV28 | CASRSPGNYGYTF | TGTGCCAGCAGGTCCCCGGGAAACTATGGCTACACCTTC
NA | TRBD2 | TRBJ2-7 | TRBV27 | CASSFRPSGLKLNEQYF | TGTGCCAGCAGTTTCCGACCTAGCGGACTAAAACTAAACGAGCAGTACTTC
once | TRBD2 | TRBJ2-3 | TRBV24-1 | CATSDSLAGGIDTQYF | TGTGCCACCAGTGATTCACTAGCGGGAGGTATAGATACGCAGTATTTT
NA | NA | TRBJ2-6 | TRBV28 | CASRGSGANVLTF | TGTGCCAGCCGGGGGTCTGGGGCCAACGTCCTGACTTTC
once | NA | TRBJ1-1 | TRBV24-1 | CATREGKRYTEAFF | TGTGCCACCAGGGAGGGAAAGAGGTACACTGAAGCTTTCTTT
NA | NA | TRBJ1-2 | TRBV3-1/TRBV3-2 | CASSRGSSYGYTF | TGTGCCAGCAGCCGCGGCAGTTCCTATGGCTACACCTTC
NA | NA | TRBJ1-2 | TRBV9 | CASSPGGYNYGYTF | TGTGCCAGCAGCCCCGGTGGTTATAACTATGGCTACACCTTC
NA | TRBD2 | TRBJ2-5 | TRBV10-3 | CAIKGTSKETQYF | TGTGCCATCAAGGGGACTAGTAAAGAGACCCAGTACTTC
NA | NA | TRBJ2-5 | TRBV18 | CASSPMTGQETQYF | TGTGCCAGCTCACCAATGACAGGACAAGAGACCCAGTACTTC
NA | TRBD2 | TRBJ2-7 | TRBV11-1 | CASSLAQASGGYEQYF | TGTGCCAGCAGCTTAGCGCAGGCTAGCGGGGGCTACGAGCAGTACTTC
NA | NA | TRBJ2-3 | TRBV19 | CASSNRRVSSTDTQYF | TGTGCCAGTAGTAATCGGCGGGTTTCGAGCACAGATACGCAGTATTTT
few | TRBD1 | TRBJ1-1 | TRBV11-2 | CASSSTIGTGDLVAFF | TGTGCCAGCAGCTCCACTATCGGGACAGGGGACCTTGTAGCTTTCTTT
few | NA | TRBJ1-2 | TRBV3-1/TRBV3-2 | CASSLTQGEGYTF | TGTGCCAGCAGCCTTACCCAGGGTGAAGGCTACACCTTC
NA | TRBD1 | TRBJ2-2 | TRBV4-1 | CASSGRTGAAGELFF | TGCGCCAGCAGCGGTAGGACAGGGGCGGCCGGGGAGCTGTTTTTT
NA | NA | TRBJ1-4 | TRBV5-1 | CASSGGYNEKLFF | TGCGCCAGCAGCGGAGGTTATAATGAAAAACTGTTTTTT
NA | NA | TRBJ1-2 | TRBV27 | CASGASRVYGYTF | TGTGCCAGCGGAGCGTCAAGAGTCTATGGCTACACCTTC
NA | NA | TRBJ1-5 | TRBV6-2/TRBV6-3 | CASSYFGTLNQPQHF | TGTGCCAGCAGTTACTTCGGGACACTGAATCAGCCCCAGCATTTT
NA | TRBD1 | TRBJ1-4 | TRBV28 | CASSLSGQNNEKLFF | TGTGCCAGCAGTTTATCGGGACAGAATAATGAAAAACTGTTTTTT
NA | TRBD1 | TRBJ1-4 | TRBV19 | CASSPRDSYFATNEKLFF | TGTGCCAGTAGTCCCAGGGACAGCTATTTTGCAACTAATGAAAAACTGTTTTTT